This T cell receptor beta chain was identified in a study of neurological immune-mediated disorders. Germline V gives CDR1 SGHTA, CDR2 FQGNSA. CDR3 length: 14 amino acids. Details on this clonotype: The antigen is unknown. A junction end diverges from the germline sequence, so it may reflect a read error.

Study-level points and caveats: The highest TCR clonal expansion occurred in HTLV-1-associated myelopathy; multiple sclerosis fell below healthy controls. Among expanded clones, no CDR3 amino acid sequences were shared across subjects, a pattern suggesting private repertoires in all groups.

It was by 5'RACE with 10-nucleotide random UMIs that the cDNA was made. A single record per CDR3 protein comes from TCRdb applying MiXCR to the 5' RACE reads. The table has 33,000 or so distinct CDR3 sequences, more than 6.5% seen once. This receptor was obtained from a woman between 35 and 50 years old in good health. Sequenced sample: PBMCs. The chain carries TRBV7-2 and TRBJ2-2; perhaps TRBD2 as D (5 bases). The CDR3 DNA sequence: TGTGCCAGCAGCTTATCTATGAACACCGGGGAGCCGTTTTTT. Translation: CASSLSMNTGEPFF. The full variable domain, completed using reference TRBV7-2 and TRBJ2-2, is GAGVSQSPSNKVTEKGKDVELRCDPISGHTALYWYRQSLGQGLEFLIYFQGNSAPDKSGLPSDRFSAERTGGSVSTLTIQRTQQEDSAVYLCASSLSMNTGEPFFGEGSRLTVL.